One and the same sample provided the 22 T cell receptor beta chains below, sequenced in a study of Graves' ophthalmopathy and Graves' hyperthyroidism. Amplification of the TCR beta CDR3 regions used RNA transcripts (as template). First-round RT-PCR employed HTBI primers, with a second-round multiplex PCR after it. One entry per CDR3 protein results from TCRdb running MiXCR on the multiplex PCR reads. The sample contains 200,000 to 250,000 distinct CDR3 sequences, 20% to 25% of which appear only once. Material: peripheral blood. The source is a woman between 50 and 59 years old with Graves' ophthalmopathy.

This clonotype has a handful of counts. The V call is TRBV5-1, the J call TRBJ2-2; D gene unclear. The germline V gene encodes CDR1 SGHRS and CDR2 YFSETQ. The CDR3 contains 16 residues. Trimming stripped 2 bases from V and 3 bases from J, with 14 bases between. As DNA, the CDR3 is TGCGCCAGCAGCTTACTTGGACGACTCGACACCGGGGAGCTGTTTTTT. Its protein is CASSLLGRLDTGELFF.

The genes are TRBV7-2 and TRBJ2-7, with a weak D call TRBD2 (5 bases). This CDR3 contains 12 residues. From germline, CDR1 is SGHTA and CDR2 FQGNSA. V was shortened by 5 bases and J by 5 bases, with 10 bases between the two germline ends. The CDR3 DNA follows: TGTGCCAGCAGCCAGACTATAGACGAGCAGTACTTC. This translates into CASSQTIDEQYF. The whole variable domain, filled in from reference TRBV7-2 and TRBJ2-7, reads GAGVSQSPSNKVTEKGKDVELRCDPISGHTALYWYRQSLGQGLEFLIYFQGNSAPDKSGLPSDRFSAERTGGSVSTLTIQRTQQEDSAVYLCASSQTIDEQYFGPGTRLTVT.

In its sample, this clonotype was seen a few times. The chain is built from TRBV18 and TRBJ2-7; D may be TRBD1 (7 bases). V lost 6 bases to trimming and J lost 3 bases, with 15 bases between them. CDR1 KGHSH and CDR2 LQKENI come from the germline V gene. This CDR3 spans 14 amino acids. This CDR3 is CASSEGQSIYEQYF. CDR3 in DNA: TGTGCCAGCTCGGAGGGACAGAGCATCTACGAGCAGTACTTC.

J is TRBJ1-1 and V is TRBV12-5; D may be TRBD1 (5 bases). Germline CDR1 and CDR2: LGHNT and FRNRAP. Trimming left V 5 bases short and J 0 bases short, with 10 bases between. The CDR3 loop spans 14 amino acids. The CDR3 DNA is TGTGCTAGTGGTCCAGGGACGGTGAACACTGAAGCTTTCTTT. Protein product: CASGPGTVNTEAFF.

The chain employs TRBV6-5 and TRBJ2-2; TRBD2 matches 8 bases. Looked up from germline, CDR1 is MNHEY and CDR2 is SVGAGI. The CDR3 length is 14 residues. V lost 8 bases and J lost 0; bases outside the gene matches: 2. CDR3 in DNA: TGTGCCAGCGTTAGCGGGACGAACACCGGGGAGCTGTTTTTT. Its translation is CASVSGTNTGELFF.

This clonotype appeared many times. The chain carries TRBV24-1 and TRBJ1-2, with TRBD1 matching over 8 bases. Germline-derived CDR1 and CDR2 are KGHDR and SFDVKD. The V segment lost 1 base and the J segment 5 bases; nucleotides outside the gene matches: 17. The CDR3 totals 19 residues. CDR3 nucleotides: TGTGCCACCAGTGATTTACGGGGGTGGAGACAGGGGTTATTATATGGCTACACCTTC. It codes for CATSDLRGWRQGLLYGYTF.

This clonotype was seen ten or more times. This chain uses TRBV29-1 with TRBJ1-1, with D possibly matching TRBD1 (5 bases). V was pared by 7 bases and J by 1 base, with 13 bases between. Germline V CDR1 and CDR2: SQVTM, ANQGSEA. The CDR3 contains 13 residues. CDR3 in amino acids: CSAQKGTNTEAFF. CDR3 DNA sequence: TGCAGCGCCCAAAAAGGGACGAACACTGAAGCTTTCTTT.

This clonotype has just a few counts. The genes are TRBV28 and TRBJ2-7; 10 bases align to TRBD2. The length of the CDR3 is 16 residues. The V gene end was trimmed by 2 bases and the J gene end by 5 bases; junction bases not matched to a gene: 9. From germline, CDR1 is MDHEN and CDR2 SYDVKM. The CDR3 DNA is TGTGCCAGCAGTTTAGAGTTCCTAGCGGGAGAACACGAGCAGTACTTC. It specifies CASSLEFLAGEHEQYF. Combining the CDR3 with reference TRBV28 and TRBJ2-7 gives the whole variable domain DVKVTQSSRYLVKRTGEKVFLECVQDMDHENMFWYRQDPGLGLRLIYFSYDVKMKEKGDIPEGYSVSREKKERFSLILESASTNQTSMYLCASSLEFLAGEHEQYFGPGTRLTVT.

Many counts were recorded for this clonotype. CDR3 bases: TGTGCCAGCAGAGCCGGGACGGCTAACTATGGCTACACCTTC. Translation: CASRAGTANYGYTF. The chain has TRBV27 and TRBJ1-2; weak D call: TRBD1 (5 bases). Per germline, CDR1 MNHEY and CDR2 SMNVEV (reference sequence). This CDR3 spans 14 amino acids. The germline V and J ends were trimmed by 6 bases and 0 bases, with 11 bases remaining between them.

V gene TRBV6-1 combines with J gene TRBJ2-2; 9 bases are shared with TRBD2. V gave up 2 bases and J gave up 2 bases; unmatched junction bases: 12. The CDR3 consists of 19 residues. CDR1 MNHNS and CDR2 SASEGT come from the germline V gene. The CDR3 region has the DNA TGTGCCAGCAGTGAACGGGCTAGCGGGAAAGGTATCAACACCGGGGAGCTGTTTTTT. This translates into CASSERASGKGINTGELFF.

This clonotype was detected a few times. This rearrangement joins TRBV30 to TRBJ2-2; D gene uncertain. V lost 3 bases, J lost 2 bases, and 25 bases lay in between. The CDR3 contains 19 residues. Germline lookup yields CDR1 GTSNPN and CDR2 SVGIG (reference sequence). The CDR3 region is CAWSAIWTDLQINTGELFF. The CDR3 DNA reads as TGTGCCTGGAGCGCAATATGGACGGACCTACAGATTAACACCGGGGAGCTGTTTTTT.

The sample holds many counts of this clonotype. The chain employs TRBV25-1 and TRBJ1-1; weak D call: TRBD1 (5 bases). Germline V CDR1 and CDR2: MGHDK, SYGVNS. Between the trimmed V and J ends, which lost 3 bases and 12 bases, there was a span of 17 bases. The CDR3 totals 13 residues. DNA for the CDR3: TGTGCCAGCAGTGATCAGACAGCCCTAAGGACTTTCTTT. Translating gives CASSDQTALRTFF.

This clonotype was seen repeatedly, ten times or more. This chain links TRBV7-2 with TRBJ2-7; 10 nucleotides agree with TRBD1. The CDR3 has 16 residues. The germline CDR1 and CDR2 sequences are SGHTA and FQGNSA. Trimming cost V 3 bases and J 3 bases; bases outside gene matches: 8. The CDR3 loop is CASSLGYGDRGYEQYF. The CDR3 DNA reads TGTGCCAGCAGCTTGGGTTATGGGGACAGGGGCTACGAGCAGTACTTC.

There are many counts of this clonotype. The chain links TRBV6-1 to TRBJ2-4, with D possibly matching TRBD2 (6 bases). The CDR3 has 16 amino acids. The V gene lost 2 bases and the J gene lost 8 bases, with 19 bases spanning the gap. Germline CDR1 reads MNHNS; CDR2 reads SASEGT. The CDR3 spells CASSELAGGPVDIQYF. CDR3 coding DNA: TGTGCCAGCAGTGAATTGGCCGGGGGACCCGTCGACATTCAGTACTTC.

This clonotype has at least ten counts. The chain employs TRBV11-3 and TRBJ2-7, with a possible D match to TRBD1 (6 bases). V lost 2 bases, J lost 4 bases, and 15 bases lay in between. Germline CDR1 reads SGHNT; CDR2 reads YENEEA. The CDR3 spans 15 residues. DNA of the CDR3: TGTGCCAGCAGCTTACGGGCAGGGGATGGGTACGAGCAGTACTTC. It codes for CASSLRAGDGYEQYF.

This clonotype was seen ten or more times. The chain joins TRBV12-3 or TRBV12-4 to TRBJ2-2; the D gene is possibly TRBD2 (5 bases). The CDR3 is 15 amino acids. V lost 3 bases to trimming and J lost 3 bases, with 11 bases between them. The chain's CDR3 is CASSFSAEHTGELFF. CDR3 in DNA: TGTGCCAGCAGTTTCTCAGCGGAGCACACCGGGGAGCTGTTTTTT.

Ten or more counts support this clonotype. The chain carries TRBV28 and TRBJ2-7; possible D gene TRBD1, 6 bases. Trimming removed 5 bases at V and 6 bases at J, with 14 bases between. CDR3 length: 13 amino acids. In germline, CDR1 is MDHEN, CDR2 SYDVKM. The CDR3 DNA is TGTGCCAGCAGTCTCCGGATACAGGGCGAGCAGTACTTC. Amino acid sequence: CASSLRIQGEQYF.

The table lists this clonotype with many counts. The chain combines TRBV19 with TRBJ2-7; weak D call: TRBD1 (5 bases). V shed 6 bases and J shed 3 bases, with 12 bases lying between them. Germline CDR1 is LNHDA and CDR2 is SQIVND (reference sequence). The CDR3 has 13 residues. CDR3 sequence (DNA): TGTGCCAGTAGAGGACACGACGGCTACGAGCAGTACTTC. It encodes CASRGHDGYEQYF.

This rearrangement joins TRBV11-2 to TRBJ2-3; D is unclear. Germline V CDR1 and CDR2: SGHAT, FQNNGV. The CDR3 loop spans 15 amino acids. The ends were cut back, 1 base at V and 2 bases at J, with 10 bases in the middle. The CDR3 DNA reads as TGTGCCAGCAGCTTAGTTCCCAGACCCACAGATACGCAGTATTTT. Its protein is CASSLVPRPTDTQYF.

J is TRBJ2-7 and V is TRBV30; D is ambiguous. CDR1 GTSNPN and CDR2 SVGIG come from the germline V gene (reference sequence). This CDR3 is built from 11 residues. With 3 bases removed from V and 6 bases from J, the gap between germline ends came to 9 bases. Here the CDR3 DNA reads TGTGCCTGGAGCGACGGACCCGAGCAGTACTTC. This codes for CAWSDGPEQYF.

This clonotype was seen ten or more times. This chain uses TRBV19 with TRBJ1-1, with a tentative D call TRBD1 (6 bases). The CDR3 is made up of 16 amino acids. V lost 6 bases and J 5 bases, leaving 22 bases between the germline ends. Germline lookup yields CDR1 LNHDA and CDR2 SQIVND (reference sequence). The CDR3: CASSSPEGGAGTEAFF. For the CDR3, the DNA is TGTGCCAGTAGCTCCCCCGAAGGGGGGGCTGGAACTGAAGCTTTCTTT.

This clonotype was seen many times. The gene calls are TRBV7-2 and TRBJ1-1; no clear D. CDR3 length: 13 residues. Trimming took 5 bases from V and 3 from J, leaving 10 bases between them. Germline CDR1 reads SGHTA; CDR2 reads FQGNSA. CDR3 protein: CASSGRRHTEAFF. CDR3 coding DNA: TGTGCCAGCAGCGGTCGGAGACACACTGAAGCTTTCTTT. Supplemented by reference TRBV7-2 and TRBJ1-1, the full variable domain reads GAGVSQSPSNKVTEKGKDVELRCDPISGHTALYWYRQSLGQGLEFLIYFQGNSAPDKSGLPSDRFSAERTGGSVSTLTIQRTQQEDSAVYLCASSGRRHTEAFFGQGTRLTVV.